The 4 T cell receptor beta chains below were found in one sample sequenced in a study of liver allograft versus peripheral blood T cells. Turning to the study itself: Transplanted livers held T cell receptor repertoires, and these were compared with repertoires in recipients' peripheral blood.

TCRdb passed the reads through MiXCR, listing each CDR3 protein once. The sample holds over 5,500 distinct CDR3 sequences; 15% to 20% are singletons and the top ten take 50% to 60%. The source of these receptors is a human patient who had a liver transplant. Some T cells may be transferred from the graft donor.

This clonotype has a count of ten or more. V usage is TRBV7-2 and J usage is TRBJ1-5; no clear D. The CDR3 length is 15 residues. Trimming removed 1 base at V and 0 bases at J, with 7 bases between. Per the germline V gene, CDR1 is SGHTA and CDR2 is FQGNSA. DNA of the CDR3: TGTGCCAGCAGCTTAGGGGGAAATAGCAATCAGCCCCAGCATTTT. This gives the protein CASSLGGNSNQPQHF.

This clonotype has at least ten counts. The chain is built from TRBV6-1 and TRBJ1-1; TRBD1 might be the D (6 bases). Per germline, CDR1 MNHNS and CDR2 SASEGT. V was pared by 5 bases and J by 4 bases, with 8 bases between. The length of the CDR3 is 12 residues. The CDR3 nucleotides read TGTGCCAGCAGTCAGGGGTCCACTGAAGCTTTCTTT. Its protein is CASSQGSTEAFF.

The CDR3 DNA reads TGCAGTGCTAGAGAAAGGCGACGGCGGGATATCAATCAGCCCCAGCATTTT. Translating it yields CSARERRRRDINQPQHF. The chain carries TRBV20-1 and TRBJ1-5, with D hard to call. V shed 0 bases and J shed 3 bases, with 18 bases lying between them. The CDR3 consists of 17 residues. Germline CDR1 is DFQATT and CDR2 is SNEGSKA (reference sequence).

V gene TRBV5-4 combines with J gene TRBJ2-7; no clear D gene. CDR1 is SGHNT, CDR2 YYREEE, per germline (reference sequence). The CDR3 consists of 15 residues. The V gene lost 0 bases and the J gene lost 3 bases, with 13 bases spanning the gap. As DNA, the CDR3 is TGTGCCAGCAGCTTGGGCTATGGGCTAGTCTACGAGCAGTACTTC. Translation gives CASSLGYGLVYEQYF. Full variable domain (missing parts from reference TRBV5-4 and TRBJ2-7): ETGVTQSPTHLIKTRGQQVTLRCSSQSGHNTVSWYQQALGQGPQFIFQYYREEENGRGNFPPRFSGLQFPNYSSELNVNALELDDSALYLCASSLGYGLVYEQYFGPGTRLTVT.